The subject of this entry is one T cell receptor beta chain. Its matching antigen is unknown. The CDR3 is made up of 14 amino acids. The V gene's germline CDR1 is GTSNPN and CDR2 SVGIG (reference sequence). After removal of 3 bases from V and 4 bases from J, the junction contained 5 bases not matched to a gene. These data belong to a study of T cell responses to AZD1222 COVID-19 vaccine. General study results and limits: There were vaccine-associated CD4 TCRs across spike, dominant at 160-218 and 743-854.

Using immunoSEQ multiplex PCR, the repertoire was profiled, and TCRdb retains in-frame clones only, with some absent. Among around 80,000 clones listed, approximately 85% were seen once. The rearrangement uses TRBV30 and TRBJ2-1; 8 bases fit TRBD1. Here the sequenced sample was peripheral blood, taken 28 days after the second AZD1222 dose. This TCR was recovered from an adult who received the AZD1222 COVID-19 vaccine. DNA of the CDR3: TGTGCCTGGAGCCGGACAGGGTTATACAATGAGCAGTTCTTC. Protein product: CAWSRTGLYNEQFF.